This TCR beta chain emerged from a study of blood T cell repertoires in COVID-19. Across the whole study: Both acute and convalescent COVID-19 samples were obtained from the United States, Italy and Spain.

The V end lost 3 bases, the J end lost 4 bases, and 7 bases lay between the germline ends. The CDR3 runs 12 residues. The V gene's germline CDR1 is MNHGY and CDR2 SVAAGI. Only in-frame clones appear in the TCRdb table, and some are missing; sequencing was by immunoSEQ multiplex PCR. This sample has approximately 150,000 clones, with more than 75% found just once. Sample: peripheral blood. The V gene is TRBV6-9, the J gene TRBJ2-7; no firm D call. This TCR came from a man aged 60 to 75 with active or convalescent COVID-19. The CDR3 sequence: CASSYEAYEQYF. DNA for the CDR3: TGTGCCAGCAGTTACGAAGCTTACGAGCAGTACTTC.